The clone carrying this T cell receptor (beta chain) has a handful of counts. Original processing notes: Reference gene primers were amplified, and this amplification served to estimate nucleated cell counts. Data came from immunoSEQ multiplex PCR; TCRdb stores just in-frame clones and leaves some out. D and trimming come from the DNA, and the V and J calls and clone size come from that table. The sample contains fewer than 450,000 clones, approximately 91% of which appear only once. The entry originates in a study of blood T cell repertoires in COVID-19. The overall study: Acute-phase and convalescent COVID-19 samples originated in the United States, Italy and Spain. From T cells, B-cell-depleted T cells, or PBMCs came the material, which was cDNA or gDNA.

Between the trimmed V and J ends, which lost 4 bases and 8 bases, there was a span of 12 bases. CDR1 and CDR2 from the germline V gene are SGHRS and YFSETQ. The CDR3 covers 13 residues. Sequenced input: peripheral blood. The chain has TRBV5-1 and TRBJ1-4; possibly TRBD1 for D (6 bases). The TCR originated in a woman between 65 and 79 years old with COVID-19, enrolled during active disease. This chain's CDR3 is CASSRDKGEKLFF. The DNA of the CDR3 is TGCGCCAGCAGCCGGGACAAAGGAGAAAAACTGTTTTTT.